The 19 T cell receptor beta chains presented below share a single source sample, sequenced in a study of regulatory T cells in long-lasting Graves disease. Construction of TCR beta libraries relied on iRepertoire HTBI primers and on Arm-PCR targeting CDR3 regions. TCRdb ran MiXCR on the multiplex PCR reads and lists one entry per CDR3 protein. The repertoire includes around 460,000 distinct CDR3 sequences, around 13% of them detected once, and approximately 15% sits in the top ten. The time point: newly diagnosed GD, antithyroid drugs for less than 3 months. Extracted PBMC RNA gave rise to the TCR library. This same sample was also taken into another study, of T cells in Graves' hyperthyroidism and ophthalmopathy.

Specimen: peripheral blood mononuclear cells (PBMCs), collected at new diagnosis, from a patient treated with antithyroid drugs. The receptor source for this set is a woman in her 50s with Graves disease.

This clonotype was detected ten times or more. The chain recombines TRBV11-1 with TRBJ2-7; 14 positions agree with TRBD2. The trim removed 5 bases at V and 2 bases at J, leaving 11 bases unmatched. The CDR3 contains 18 residues. Germline V gene lookup returns CDR1 SGHAT and CDR2 FQDESV (reference sequence). DNA of the CDR3: TGTGCCAGCAGCACAGCCCGGACTAGCGGGAGGTTCCCCTACGAGCAGTACTTC. Encoded protein: CASSTARTSGRFPYEQYF.

This clonotype was seen more than once but under ten times. The V call is TRBV12-3 or TRBV12-4, the J call TRBJ2-3; a possible D gene is TRBD1 (6 bases). The CDR3 is made up of 14 amino acids. V was clipped by 3 bases and J by 2 bases, with 9 bases between them. The CDR3 is CASSFGQNTDTQYF. CDR3 bases: TGTGCCAGCAGTTTTGGACAGAACACAGATACGCAGTATTTT.

This clonotype was counted only a few times. As DNA, the CDR3 is TGTGCCTGGGCTACCATCCAAGAGACCCAGTACTTC. Its translation: CAWATIQETQYF. The chain has TRBV30 and TRBJ2-5; no clear D. Deletions cut 5 bases from V and 1 base from J, with 8 bases between. The CDR3 loop spans 12 amino acids. The germline V gene encodes CDR1 GTSNPN and CDR2 SVGIG (reference sequence).

This clonotype was picked up a small number of times. DNA for the CDR3: TGTGCCAGCAGCGTAGGGCTAGCGGGACCCAATGAGCAGTTCTTC. Protein: CASSVGLAGPNEQFF. The chain couples TRBV9 to TRBJ2-1; 9 nucleotides line up with TRBD2. The trim removed 0 bases at V and 6 bases at J, leaving 4 bases unmatched. The CDR3 covers 15 residues. CDR1 is SGDLS and CDR2 is YYNGEE in the germline V gene.

Remarks on this clonotype: A much more abundant neighbour one base away suggests this may be a read error. V usage is TRBV5-1 and J usage is TRBJ1-1; 7 nucleotides align to TRBD1. Germline V gene lookup returns CDR1 SGHRS and CDR2 YFSETQ. This CDR3 comprises 13 residues. Trimming at V came to 4 bases and at J to 5 bases, leaving 5 bases not matched to a gene. CDR3 nucleotide sequence: TGCGCCAGCAGCGCGGAACAGGGGACTGAAGCTTTCTTT. This encodes CASSAEQGTEAFF.

This clonotype was picked up a small number of times. The chain has TRBV5-1 and TRBJ2-6; no clear D gene. The CDR3 sequence is 19 residues long. Trimming stripped 1 base from V and 0 bases from J, with 17 bases between. Germline V gene data show CDR1 as SGHRS and CDR2 as YFSETQ. DNA for the CDR3: TGCGCCAGCAGCTTGTTTAACCCCTCGATCCGCTCTGGGGCCAACGTCCTGACTTTC. It translates to CASSLFNPSIRSGANVLTF.

This clonotype was recorded a few times. This rearrangement joins TRBV11-1 to TRBJ2-1; the D call may be TRBD1 or TRBD2 (7 bases each). The V gene lost 1 base and the J gene lost 8 bases, with 18 bases spanning the gap. Germline V lookup: CDR1 SGHAT, CDR2 FQDESV (reference sequence). The CDR3 runs 16 residues. CDR3 sequence (DNA): TGTGCCAGCAGCTTAGGGGGGAGGGGGCCTAGGGATGAGCAGTTCTTC. This sequence encodes CASSLGGRGPRDEQFF.

In this sample, this clonotype turned up a few times. This chain joins TRBV9 and TRBJ1-1; tentatively, D is TRBD1 (6 bases). CDR1 is SGDLS, CDR2 YYNGEE, per germline. The V end was cut by 1 base, the J end by 6 bases, with 13 bases between. The CDR3 consists of 14 residues. The CDR3 reads CASSVRGSGAEAFF. Written as DNA, the CDR3 is TGTGCCAGCAGCGTAAGGGGGTCCGGCGCTGAAGCTTTCTTT.

This clonotype has a count of ten or more. The chain recombines TRBV11-1 with TRBJ2-3, with 7 bases aligning to TRBD2. Trimming took 5 bases from V and 2 from J; bases not matched to a gene: 7. CDR1 and CDR2 from the germline V gene are SGHAT and FQDESV (reference sequence). The CDR3 has 15 residues. This CDR3 reads CASSPLLADTDTQYF. The DNA for the CDR3 is TGTGCCAGCAGCCCCCTTCTAGCGGACACAGATACGCAGTATTTT.

This clonotype occurred many times. The chain links TRBV28 to TRBJ2-5; D possibly corresponds to TRBD2 (7 bases). V shed 6 bases and J shed 2 bases, with 16 bases lying between them. The length of the CDR3 is 15 residues. The germline V gene encodes CDR1 MDHEN and CDR2 SYDVKM. CDR3 DNA: TGTGCCAGCAGGGACGGGGGGCTATTGCAAGAGACCCAGTACTTC. It codes for CASRDGGLLQETQYF. Full variable domain (missing parts from reference TRBV28 and TRBJ2-5): DVKVTQSSRYLVKRTGEKVFLECVQDMDHENMFWYRQDPGLGLRLIYFSYDVKMKEKGDIPEGYSVSREKKERFSLILESASTNQTSMYLCASRDGGLLQETQYFGPGTRLLVL.

Ten or more counts support this clonotype. The V and J genes are TRBV5-1 and TRBJ1-2, with D possibly matching TRBD1 (5 bases). The V end was cut by 4 bases, the J end by 4 bases, with 11 bases between. Germline V gene data show CDR1 as SGHRS and CDR2 as YFSETQ. This CDR3 has 13 amino acids. CDR3 amino acids: CASSDGQGYGYTF. As DNA, the CDR3 is TGCGCCAGCAGCGACGGACAAGGCTATGGCTACACCTTC.

This clonotype was seen ten or more times. V and J are TRBV5-1 and TRBJ1-6, with D tentatively TRBD1 (5 bases). The CDR3 contains 17 residues. The germline V gene encodes CDR1 SGHRS and CDR2 YFSETQ. Trimming stripped 3 bases from V and 5 bases from J, with 18 bases between. In DNA form, the CDR3 reads TGCGCCAGCAGCTACAGGAACCGGGACGATGATAATTCACCCCTCCACTTT. It translates to CASSYRNRDDDNSPLHF. The full variable domain, rest sourced from reference TRBV5-1 and TRBJ1-6, is KAGVTQTPRYLIKTRGQQVTLSCSPISGHRSVSWYQQTPGQGLQFLFEYFSETQRNKGNFPGRFSGRQFSNSRSEMNVSTLELGDSALYLCASSYRNRDDDNSPLHFGNGTRLTVT.

The chain uses TRBV11-2 and TRBJ2-7, with a tentative D call TRBD1 (6 bases). The CDR3 extends over 12 amino acids. V lost 5 bases to trimming and J lost 10 bases, with 15 bases between them. Germline V lookup: CDR1 SGHAT, CDR2 FQNNGV. The CDR3 sequence is CASSQVQGNQYF. In DNA form, the CDR3 reads TGTGCCAGCAGCCAGGTCCAGGGGAATCAGTACTTC. Variable domain in full (rest from reference TRBV11-2 and TRBJ2-7): EAGVAQSPRYKIIEKRQSVAFWCNPISGHATLYWYQQILGQGPKLLIQFQNNGVVDDSQLPKDRFSAERLKGVDSTLKIQPAKLEDSAVYLCASSQVQGNQYFGPGTRLTVT.

This clonotype was seen ten or more times. The rearrangement joins TRBV6-1 to TRBJ2-7; the match to TRBD1 covers 10 bases. The CDR3 consists of 16 residues. CDR1 is MNHNS and CDR2 is SASEGT in the germline V gene. The junction had 11 bases not matched to a gene; V was cut back by 6 bases and J by 3 bases. CDR3 DNA sequence: TGTGCCAGCAGCCCCGCCGGGACAGGGGTCATCTACGAGCAGTACTTC. This encodes CASSPAGTGVIYEQYF.

V usage is TRBV11-2 and J usage is TRBJ2-1; D might be TRBD2 (7 bases). Between the trimmed V and J ends, which lost 1 base and 6 bases, there was a span of 13 bases. Germline V gene data show CDR1 as SGHAT and CDR2 as FQNNGV. The CDR3 extends over 15 amino acids. CDR3 amino acids: CASSLVGAGANEQFF. Written as DNA, the CDR3 is TGTGCCAGCAGCTTAGTCGGCGCGGGGGCCAATGAGCAGTTCTTC. Full variable domain (missing parts from reference TRBV11-2 and TRBJ2-1): EAGVAQSPRYKIIEKRQSVAFWCNPISGHATLYWYQQILGQGPKLLIQFQNNGVVDDSQLPKDRFSAERLKGVDSTLKIQPAKLEDSAVYLCASSLVGAGANEQFFGPGTRLTVL.

This clonotype was counted only a few times. The chain uses TRBV20-1 and TRBJ2-1; unclear D gene. Germline CDR1 is DFQATT and CDR2 is SNEGSKA (reference sequence). Trimming shortened V by 6 bases and J by 3 bases, and 12 bases separated the two germline ends. This CDR3 region has 13 residues. The CDR3 DNA reads as TGCAGTGCCAGTTGGTTCGGCTACAATGAGCAGTTCTTC. Encoded protein: CSASWFGYNEQFF.

The sample holds one count of this clonotype. This rearrangement joins TRBV3-1 to TRBJ2-2; no definite D call. Germline-derived CDR1 and CDR2 are LGHDT and YNNKEL (reference sequence). V lost 2 bases and J lost 7, with 5 bases in between. The CDR3 length is 12 residues. The CDR3 loop reads CASSQSLGELFF. CDR3 sequence (DNA): TGTGCCAGCAGCCAAAGTCTCGGGGAGCTGTTTTTT.

At least ten counts were recorded for this clonotype. The rearrangement joins TRBV7-2 to TRBJ2-1; 14 bases agree with TRBD2. CDR3 length: 18 amino acids. The germline V gene has CDR1 SGHTA and CDR2 FQGNSA. V shed 4 bases, J shed 8 bases, and the junction held 13 bases outside the gene matches. The CDR3 here is CASSSLTSGRAAIDEQFF. CDR3 nucleotide sequence: TGTGCCAGCAGCTCCTTGACTAGCGGGAGGGCCGCGATAGATGAGCAGTTCTTC.

This clonotype has ten or more counts. The chain joins TRBV29-1 to TRBJ1-1, with D maybe TRBD1 (5 bases). In germline, CDR1 is SQVTM, CDR2 ANQGSEA. CDR3 length equals 14 residues. The germline V and J ends were trimmed by 6 bases and 0 bases, with 14 bases remaining between them. Here the CDR3 reads CSVTSGPMNTEAFF. CDR3 nucleotides: TGCAGCGTAACTTCGGGACCGATGAACACTGAAGCTTTCTTT.